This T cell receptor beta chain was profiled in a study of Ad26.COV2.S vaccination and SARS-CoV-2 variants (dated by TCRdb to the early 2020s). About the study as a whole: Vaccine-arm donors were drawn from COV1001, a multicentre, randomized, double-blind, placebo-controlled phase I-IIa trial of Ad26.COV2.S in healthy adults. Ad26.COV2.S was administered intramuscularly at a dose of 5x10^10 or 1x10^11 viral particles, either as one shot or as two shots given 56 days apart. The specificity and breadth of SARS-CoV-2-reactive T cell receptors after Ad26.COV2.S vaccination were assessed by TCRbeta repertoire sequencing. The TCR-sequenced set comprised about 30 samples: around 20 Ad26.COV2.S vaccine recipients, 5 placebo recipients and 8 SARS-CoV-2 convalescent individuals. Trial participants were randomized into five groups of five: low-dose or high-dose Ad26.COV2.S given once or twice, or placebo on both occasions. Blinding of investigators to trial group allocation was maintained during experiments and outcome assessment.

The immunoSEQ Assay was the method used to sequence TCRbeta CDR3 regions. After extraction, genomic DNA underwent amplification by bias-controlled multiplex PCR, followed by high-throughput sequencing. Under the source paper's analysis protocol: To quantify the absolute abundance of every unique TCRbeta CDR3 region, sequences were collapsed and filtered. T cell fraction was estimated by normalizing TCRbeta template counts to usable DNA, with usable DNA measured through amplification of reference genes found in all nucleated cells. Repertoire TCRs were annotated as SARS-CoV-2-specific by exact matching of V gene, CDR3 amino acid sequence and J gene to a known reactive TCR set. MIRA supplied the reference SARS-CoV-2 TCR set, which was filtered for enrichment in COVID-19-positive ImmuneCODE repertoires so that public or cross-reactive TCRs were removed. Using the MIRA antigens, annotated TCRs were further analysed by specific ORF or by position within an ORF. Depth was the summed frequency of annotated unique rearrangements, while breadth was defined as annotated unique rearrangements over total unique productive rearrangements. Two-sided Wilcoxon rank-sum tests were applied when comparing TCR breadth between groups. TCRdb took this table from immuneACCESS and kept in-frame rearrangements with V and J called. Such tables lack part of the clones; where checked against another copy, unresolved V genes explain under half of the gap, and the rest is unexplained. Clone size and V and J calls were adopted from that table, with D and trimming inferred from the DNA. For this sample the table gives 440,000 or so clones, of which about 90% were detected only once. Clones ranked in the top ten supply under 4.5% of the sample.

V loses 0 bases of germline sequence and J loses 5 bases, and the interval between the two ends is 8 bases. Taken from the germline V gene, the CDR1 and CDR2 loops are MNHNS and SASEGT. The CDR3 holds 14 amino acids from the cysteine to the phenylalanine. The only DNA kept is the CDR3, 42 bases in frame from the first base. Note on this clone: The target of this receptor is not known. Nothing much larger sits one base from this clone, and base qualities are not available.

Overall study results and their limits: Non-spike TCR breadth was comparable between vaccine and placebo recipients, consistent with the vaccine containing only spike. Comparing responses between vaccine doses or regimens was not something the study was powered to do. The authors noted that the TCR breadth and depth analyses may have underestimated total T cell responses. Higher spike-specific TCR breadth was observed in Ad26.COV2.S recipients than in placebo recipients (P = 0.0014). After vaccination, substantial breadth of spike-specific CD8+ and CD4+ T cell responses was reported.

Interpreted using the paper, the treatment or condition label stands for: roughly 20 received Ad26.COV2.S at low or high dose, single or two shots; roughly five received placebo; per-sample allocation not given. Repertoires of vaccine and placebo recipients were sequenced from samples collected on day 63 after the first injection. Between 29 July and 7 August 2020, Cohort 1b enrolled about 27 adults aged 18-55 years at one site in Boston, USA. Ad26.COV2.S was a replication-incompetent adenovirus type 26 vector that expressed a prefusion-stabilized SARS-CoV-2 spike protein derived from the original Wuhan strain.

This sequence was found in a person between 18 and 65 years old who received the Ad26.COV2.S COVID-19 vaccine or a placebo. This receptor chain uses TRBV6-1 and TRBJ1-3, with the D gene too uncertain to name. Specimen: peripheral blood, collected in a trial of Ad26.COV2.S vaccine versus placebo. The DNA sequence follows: TGTGCCAGCAGTGAAGCCTCGGGGAGAAACACCATATATTTT. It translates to CASSEASGRNTIYF.